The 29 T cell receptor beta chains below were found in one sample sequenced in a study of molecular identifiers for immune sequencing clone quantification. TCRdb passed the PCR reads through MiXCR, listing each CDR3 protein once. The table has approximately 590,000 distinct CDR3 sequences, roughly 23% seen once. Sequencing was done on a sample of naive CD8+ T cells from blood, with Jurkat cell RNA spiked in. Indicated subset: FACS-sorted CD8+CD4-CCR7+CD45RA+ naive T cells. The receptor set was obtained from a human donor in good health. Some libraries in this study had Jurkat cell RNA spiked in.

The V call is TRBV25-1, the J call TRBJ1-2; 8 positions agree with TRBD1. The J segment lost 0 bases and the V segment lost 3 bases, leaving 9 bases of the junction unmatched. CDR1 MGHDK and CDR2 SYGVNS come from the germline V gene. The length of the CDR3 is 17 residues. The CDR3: CASSERHRGTPNYGYTF. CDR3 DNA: TGTGCCAGCAGTGAGAGGCACAGGGGGACCCCTAACTATGGCTACACCTTC.

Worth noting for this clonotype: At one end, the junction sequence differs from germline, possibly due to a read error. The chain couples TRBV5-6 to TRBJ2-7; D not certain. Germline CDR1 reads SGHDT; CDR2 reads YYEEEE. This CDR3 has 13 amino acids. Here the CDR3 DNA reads TGTGCCAGCAGCTTGGGTGTCTCCTCCGAGCAGTACTTC. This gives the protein CASSLGVSSEQYF.

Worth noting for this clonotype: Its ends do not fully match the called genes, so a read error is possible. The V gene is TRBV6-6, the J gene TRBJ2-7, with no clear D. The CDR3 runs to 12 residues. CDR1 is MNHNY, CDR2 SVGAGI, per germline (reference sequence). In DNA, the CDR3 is TGTGCCGGCAGTTTAAGTGGGGTCGAGCAGTACTTC. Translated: CAGSLSGVEQYF.

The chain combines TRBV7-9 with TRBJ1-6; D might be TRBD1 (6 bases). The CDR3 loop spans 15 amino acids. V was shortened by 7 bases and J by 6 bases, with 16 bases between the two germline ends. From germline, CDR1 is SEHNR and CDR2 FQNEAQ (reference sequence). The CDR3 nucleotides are TGTGCCAGCACCAATACAGGGTTTGGTAATTCACCCCTCCACTTT. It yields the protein CASTNTGFGNSPLHF.

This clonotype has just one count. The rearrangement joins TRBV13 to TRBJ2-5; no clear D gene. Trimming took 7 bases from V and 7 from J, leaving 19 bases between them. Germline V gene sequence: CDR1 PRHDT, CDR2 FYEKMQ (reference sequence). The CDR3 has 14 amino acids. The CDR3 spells CASTIVGSPGTQYF. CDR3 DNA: TGTGCCAGCACTATTGTAGGGTCCCCAGGGACCCAGTACTTC.

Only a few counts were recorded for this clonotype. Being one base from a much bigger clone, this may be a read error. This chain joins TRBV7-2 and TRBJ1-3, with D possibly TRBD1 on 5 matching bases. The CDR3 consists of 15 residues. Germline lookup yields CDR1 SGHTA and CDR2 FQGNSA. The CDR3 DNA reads TGTGCCAGCAGCCCGGGACGGAGCTCTGGAAACCCCATATATTTT. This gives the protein CASSPGRSSGNPIYF.

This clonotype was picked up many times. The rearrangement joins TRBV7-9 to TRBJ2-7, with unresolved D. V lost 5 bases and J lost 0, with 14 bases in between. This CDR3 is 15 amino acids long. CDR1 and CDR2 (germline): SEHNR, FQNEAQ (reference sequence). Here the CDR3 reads CASSPFGGLSYEQYF. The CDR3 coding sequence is TGTGCCAGCAGCCCGTTTGGTGGGCTCTCCTACGAGCAGTACTTC.

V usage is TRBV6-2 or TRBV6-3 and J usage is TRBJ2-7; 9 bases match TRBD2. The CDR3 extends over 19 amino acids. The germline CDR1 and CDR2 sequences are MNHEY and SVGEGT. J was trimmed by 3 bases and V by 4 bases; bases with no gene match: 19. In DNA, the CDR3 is TGTGCCAGCAGTTCCCCAAATCCATGGACTAGCGAACTCCACTACGAGCAGTACTTC. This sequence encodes CASSSPNPWTSELHYEQYF.

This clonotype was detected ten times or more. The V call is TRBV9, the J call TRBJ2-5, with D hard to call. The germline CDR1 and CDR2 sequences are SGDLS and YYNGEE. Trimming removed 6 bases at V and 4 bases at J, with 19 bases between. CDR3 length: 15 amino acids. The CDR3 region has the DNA TGTGCCAGCAACCCGGACGGGTTGGTGTTAGAGACCCAGTACTTC. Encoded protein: CASNPDGLVLETQYF.

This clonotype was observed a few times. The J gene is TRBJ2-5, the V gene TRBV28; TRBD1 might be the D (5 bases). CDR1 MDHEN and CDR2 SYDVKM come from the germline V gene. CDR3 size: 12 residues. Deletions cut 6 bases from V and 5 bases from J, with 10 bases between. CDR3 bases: TGTGCCAGCAGAGTGGGGCTGGAGACCCAGTACTTC. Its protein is CASRVGLETQYF.

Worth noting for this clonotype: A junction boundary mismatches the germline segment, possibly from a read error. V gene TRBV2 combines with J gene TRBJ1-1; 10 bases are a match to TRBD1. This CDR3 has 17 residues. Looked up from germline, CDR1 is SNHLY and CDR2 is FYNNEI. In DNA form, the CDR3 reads TGTGCCAGCAGTGGGGACAGGGGTAGTGCCATGAACACTGGAGCTTTCTTT. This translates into CASSGDRGSAMNTGAFF.

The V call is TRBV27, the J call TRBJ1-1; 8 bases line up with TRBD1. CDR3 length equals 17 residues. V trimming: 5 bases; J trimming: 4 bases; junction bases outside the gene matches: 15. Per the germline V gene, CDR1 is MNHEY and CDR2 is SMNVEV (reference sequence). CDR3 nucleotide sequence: TGTGCCAGCAGTACACACTGGACAGGGATGGGGGGCACTGAAGCTTTCTTT. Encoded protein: CASSTHWTGMGGTEAFF.

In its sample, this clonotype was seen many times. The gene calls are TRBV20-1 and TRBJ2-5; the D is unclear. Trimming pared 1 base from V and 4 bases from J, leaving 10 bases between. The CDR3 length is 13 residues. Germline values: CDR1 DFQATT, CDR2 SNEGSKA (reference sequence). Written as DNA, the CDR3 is TGCAGTGCTAGAGCGCGCCCGATAGAGACCCAGTACTTC. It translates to CSARARPIETQYF.

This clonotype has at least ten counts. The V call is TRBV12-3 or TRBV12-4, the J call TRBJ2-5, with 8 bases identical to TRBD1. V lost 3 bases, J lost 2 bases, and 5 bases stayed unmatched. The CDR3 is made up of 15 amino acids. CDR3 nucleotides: TGTGCCAGCAGTTTCTTGGGGACAGGTCAAGAGACCCAGTACTTC. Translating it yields CASSFLGTGQETQYF.

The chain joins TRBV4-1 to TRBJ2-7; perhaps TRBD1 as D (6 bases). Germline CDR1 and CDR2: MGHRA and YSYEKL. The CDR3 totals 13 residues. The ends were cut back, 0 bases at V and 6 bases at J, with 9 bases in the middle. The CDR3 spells CASSQEGAREQYF. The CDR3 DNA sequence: TGCGCCAGCAGCCAAGAGGGGGCCCGCGAGCAGTACTTC.

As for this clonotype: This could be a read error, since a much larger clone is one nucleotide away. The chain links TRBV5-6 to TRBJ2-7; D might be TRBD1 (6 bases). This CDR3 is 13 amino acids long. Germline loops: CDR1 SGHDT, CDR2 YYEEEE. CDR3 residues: CASSPDRNYEQHF. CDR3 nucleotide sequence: TGTGCCAGCAGCCCGGACAGAAACTACGAGCAGCACTTC. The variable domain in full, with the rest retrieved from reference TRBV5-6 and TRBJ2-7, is DAGVTQSPTHLIKTRGQQVTLRCSPKSGHDTVSWYQQALGQGPQFIFQYYEEEERQRGNFPDRFSGHQFPNYSSELNVNALLLGDSALYLCASSPDRNYEQHFGPGTRLTVT.

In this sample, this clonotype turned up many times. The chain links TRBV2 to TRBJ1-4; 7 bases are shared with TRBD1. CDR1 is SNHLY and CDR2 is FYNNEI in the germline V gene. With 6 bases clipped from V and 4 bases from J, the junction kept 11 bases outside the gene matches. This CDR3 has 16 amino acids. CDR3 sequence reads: CASSAIRTGYNEKLFF. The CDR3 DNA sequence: TGTGCCAGCAGCGCGATCCGGACAGGATATAATGAAAAACTGTTTTTT. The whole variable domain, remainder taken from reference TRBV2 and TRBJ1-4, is EPEVTQTPSHQVTQMGQEVILRCVPISNHLYFYWYRQILGQKVEFLVSFYNNEISEKSEIFDDQFSVERPDGSNFTLKIRSTKLEDSAMYFCASSAIRTGYNEKLFFGSGTQLSVL.

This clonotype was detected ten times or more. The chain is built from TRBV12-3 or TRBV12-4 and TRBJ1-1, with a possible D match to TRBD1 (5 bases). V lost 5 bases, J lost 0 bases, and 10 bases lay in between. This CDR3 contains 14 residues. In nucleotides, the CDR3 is TGTGCCAGCAGTGGTTCAGGGATGAACACTGAAGCTTTCTTT. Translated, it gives CASSGSGMNTEAFF.

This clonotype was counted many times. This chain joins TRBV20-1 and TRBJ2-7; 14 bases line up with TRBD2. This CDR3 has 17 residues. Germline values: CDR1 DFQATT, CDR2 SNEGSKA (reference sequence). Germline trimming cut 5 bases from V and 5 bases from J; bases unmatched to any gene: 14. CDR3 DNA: TGCAGTGCTTTGGGACTAGCGGGAGTAGGTGTAAAGAACGAGCAGTACTTC. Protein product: CSALGLAGVGVKNEQYF.

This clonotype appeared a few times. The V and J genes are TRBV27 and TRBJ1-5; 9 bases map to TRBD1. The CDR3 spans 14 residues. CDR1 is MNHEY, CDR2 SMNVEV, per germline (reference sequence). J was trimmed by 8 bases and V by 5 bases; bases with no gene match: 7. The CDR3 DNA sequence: TGTGCCAGCAGTCCGGGACAGGGCTCAGAGCCCCAGCATTTT. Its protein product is CASSPGQGSEPQHF.

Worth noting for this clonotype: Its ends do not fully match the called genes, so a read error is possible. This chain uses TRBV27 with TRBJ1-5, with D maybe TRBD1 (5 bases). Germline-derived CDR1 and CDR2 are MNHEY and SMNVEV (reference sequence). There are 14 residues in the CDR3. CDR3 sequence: CAGSLVGGLQPQHF. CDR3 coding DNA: TGTGCCGGCAGTTTAGTCGGGGGTTTGCAGCCCCAGCATTTT.

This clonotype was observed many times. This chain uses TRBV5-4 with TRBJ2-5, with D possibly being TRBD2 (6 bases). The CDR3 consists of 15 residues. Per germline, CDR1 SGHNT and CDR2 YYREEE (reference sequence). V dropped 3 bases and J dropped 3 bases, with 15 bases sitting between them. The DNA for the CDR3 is TGTGCCAGCAGCTCTGGACTGGAGCGGGAAGAGACCCAGTACTTC. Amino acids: CASSSGLEREETQYF.

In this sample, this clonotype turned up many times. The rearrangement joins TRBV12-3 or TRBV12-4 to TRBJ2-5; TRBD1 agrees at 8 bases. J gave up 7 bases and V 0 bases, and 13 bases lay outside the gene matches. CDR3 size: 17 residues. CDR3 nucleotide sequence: TGTGCCAGCAGTTTAGCCCCGGGACAGGAGGACTCTAGGACCCAGTACTTC. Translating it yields CASSLAPGQEDSRTQYF.

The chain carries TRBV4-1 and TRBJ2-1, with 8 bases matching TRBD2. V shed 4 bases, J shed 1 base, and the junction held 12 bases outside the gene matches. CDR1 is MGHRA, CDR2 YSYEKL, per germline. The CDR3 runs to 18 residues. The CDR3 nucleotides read TGCGCCAGCAGCCCTGGACCGGGGGGGAACCCTTCCTACAATGAGCAGTTCTTC. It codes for CASSPGPGGNPSYNEQFF.

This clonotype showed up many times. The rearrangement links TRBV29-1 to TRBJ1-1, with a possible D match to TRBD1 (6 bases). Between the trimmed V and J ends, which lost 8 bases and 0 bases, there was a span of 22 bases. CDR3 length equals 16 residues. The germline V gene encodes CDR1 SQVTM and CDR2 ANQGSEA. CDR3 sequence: CSPLGARRPLNTEAFF. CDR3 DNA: TGCAGCCCGCTGGGGGCAAGAAGGCCGCTGAACACTGAAGCTTTCTTT.

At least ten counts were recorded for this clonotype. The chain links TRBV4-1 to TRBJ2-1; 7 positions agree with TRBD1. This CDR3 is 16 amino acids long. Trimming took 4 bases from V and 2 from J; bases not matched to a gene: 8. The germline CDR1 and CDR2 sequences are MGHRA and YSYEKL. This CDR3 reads CASSLITGVPYNEQFF. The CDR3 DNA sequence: TGCGCCAGCAGCCTAATAACAGGGGTGCCCTACAATGAGCAGTTCTTC.

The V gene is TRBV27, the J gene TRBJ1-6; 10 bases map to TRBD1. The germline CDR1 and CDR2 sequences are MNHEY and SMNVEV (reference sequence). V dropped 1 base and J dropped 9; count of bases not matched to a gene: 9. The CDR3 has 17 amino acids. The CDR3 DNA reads TGTGCCAGCAGTTTATTGGGACAGGGGAATCATACTTCACCCCTCCACTTT. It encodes CASSLLGQGNHTSPLHF.

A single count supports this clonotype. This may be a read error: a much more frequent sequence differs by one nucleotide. CDR3 residues: CASSLGSSVDEQFF. The CDR3 DNA reads TGTGCCAGCAGCTTAGGGTCCTCAGTGGATGAGCAGTTCTTC. The V and J genes are TRBV7-2 and TRBJ2-1; D not resolved. The CDR3 loop spans 14 amino acids. The V and J ends lost 1 base and 8 bases respectively, with 12 bases between them. Looked up from germline, CDR1 is SGHTA and CDR2 is FQGNSA. Together with reference TRBV7-2 and TRBJ2-1, the CDR3 gives the full variable domain: GAGVSQSPSNKVTEKGKDVELRCDPISGHTALYWYRQSLGQGLEFLIYFQGNSAPDKSGLPSDRFSAERTGGSVSTLTIQRTQQEDSAVYLCASSLGSSVDEQFFGPGTRLTVL.

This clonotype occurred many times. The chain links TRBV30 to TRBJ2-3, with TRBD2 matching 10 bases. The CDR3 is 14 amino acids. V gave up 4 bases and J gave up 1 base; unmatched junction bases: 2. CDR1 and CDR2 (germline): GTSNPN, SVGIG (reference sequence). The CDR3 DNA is TGTGCCTGGACAGGACTAGCGGGCACAGATACGCAGTATTTT. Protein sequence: CAWTGLAGTDTQYF.